These 4 T cell receptor beta chains originate from one sample sequenced in a study of graft-versus-host responses after intestinal transplantation. Sequencing used immunoSEQ multiplex PCR; TCRdb keeps in-frame clones, though not all of them. Found here are 15,000 to 20,000 clones, 75% to 95% of them singletons; the top ten hold under 2%. The sequencing used PBMCs, collected approximately 56 weeks after transplant. The receptors originated from a human patient who received an intestinal transplant, so some T cells may come from the graft donor.

J is TRBJ2-3 and V is TRBV5-1; D gene ambiguous. The CDR3 spans 12 residues. The V end was cut by 7 bases, the J end by 4 bases, with 10 bases between. Germline V gene data show CDR1 as SGHRS and CDR2 as YFSETQ. CDR3 sequence (DNA): TGCGCCAGCGCACGTTGGGCAGATACGCAGTATTTT. As protein: CASARWADTQYF.

This sequence joins TRBV6-6 and TRBJ2-7; perhaps TRBD1 as D (6 bases). The CDR3 covers 13 residues. CDR1 is MNHNY and CDR2 is SVGAGI in the germline V gene (reference sequence). V was pared by 2 bases and J by 4 bases, with 9 bases between. The CDR3 loop reads CASSYGQPYEQYF. CDR3 bases: TGTGCCAGCAGTTACGGACAGCCTTACGAGCAGTACTTC.

On this clone: The junction differs from germline at one of its ends, possibly a read error. This chain connects TRBV4-2 to TRBJ2-2, with TRBD2 identical over 7 bases. Germline lookup yields CDR1 LGHNA and CDR2 YNFKEQ. The CDR3 spans 15 residues. The CDR3 nucleotides read TGTGCCAGCAGCCAACTAGCGGAGAACACCGGGGAGCTGGTTTTT. Protein sequence: CASSQLAENTGELVF.

This sequence joins TRBV6-6 and TRBJ1-1, with D hard to call. Germline CDR1 and CDR2: MNHNY and SVGAGI (reference sequence). The CDR3 sequence is 13 residues long. With 0 bases removed from V and 1 base from J, the gap between germline ends came to 3 bases. The CDR3 is CASSYSQNTEAFF. For the CDR3, the DNA is TGTGCCAGCAGTTACTCACAGAACACTGAAGCTTTCTTT.